This TCR beta chain was found in a study of T cell changes during pregnancy in multiple sclerosis. The V and J ends lost 4 bases and 3 bases, in that order; junction bases with no gene match: 9. CDR3 length: 16 amino acids. Looked up from germline, CDR1 is SEHNR and CDR2 is FQNEAQ (reference sequence). Here immunoSEQ multiplex PCR was the method, and the copy in TCRdb shows in-frame clones only, minus some. Of tens of thousands of clones listed, roughly 91% are singletons. The input for sequencing was CD8+ T cells from peripheral blood mononuclear cells, taken in the first trimester of pregnancy. The chain links TRBV7-9 to TRBJ2-7, with 10 bases matching TRBD1. This TCR came from a female donor with multiple sclerosis, enrolled in a pregnancy study. The CDR3, as DNA: TGTGCCAGCAGCTCGACAACCGGGACAGGGGTCTACGAGCAGTACTTC. Its translation: CASSSTTGTGVYEQYF.